This T cell receptor (beta chain) came from a study of shared clonotypes between healthy human individuals. Study-level results: The four-donor shared clonotypes exceeded non-shared clonotypes in generation probability, with non-shared ones scoring lower. Naive subsets, compared against memory subsets, generally had larger estimated richness values.

Genomic DNA of each subset was evenly split across several immunoSEQ plates. Libraries were prepared by immunoSEQ multiplex PCR; TCRdb keeps only in-frame clonotypes and omits some of them. The sample holds about 380,000 clones, around 96% seen once. CD45RO+ cells and CCR7-negative CD45RA+ TemRA cells were combined as CD8 memory. With regard to this clone: Antigen: not known.

Germline-derived CDR1 and CDR2 are SGHNT and YENEEA. This CDR3 comprises 10 residues. V lost 2 bases and J 6 bases, leaving 2 bases between the germline ends. The chain has TRBV11-3 and TRBJ2-7; D call uncertain. The TCR sequence derives from a man aged 25 to 40 in good health. The sample was memory CD8+ T cells sorted from blood. The subset here: CD45RO+ cells pooled with CCR7-negative TemRA cells. Here the CDR3 DNA reads TGTGCCAGCAGCTTAAGCGAGCAGTACTTC. Residues: CASSLSEQYF.